Sequencing of this TCR beta chain was carried out in a study of blood T cell repertoires in COVID-19. The junction had 5 bases not matched to a gene; V was cut back by 4 bases and J by 8 bases. Per the germline V gene, CDR1 is GTSNPN and CDR2 is SVGIG (reference sequence). This CDR3 spans 13 amino acids. Methods used by the authors: Counts of nucleated cells, estimated from reference gene primer amplification, were obtained. Some clones are missing from TCRdb's copy, which holds only in-frame ones; the method was immunoSEQ multiplex PCR. The V and J calls and clone size come from that table; D and trimming were worked out from the DNA. Among approximately 140,000 clones listed, approximately 90% were seen once.

The chain joins TRBV30 to TRBJ1-4; TRBD1 agrees at 9 bases. This TCR was sampled from a man over 45 with active or convalescent COVID-19. The sequenced material came from peripheral blood. The CDR3 coding sequence is TGTGCCTGGAACAGGGGGCTAAAGGAAAAACTGTTTTTT. This gives the protein CAWNRGLKEKLFF.